This T cell receptor beta chain is drawn from a study of blood T cells in healthy people across ages. This clonotype has only a few counts. A second PCR of about 7 to 12 cycles used a sample-barcoded 5' primer and a J-beta primer mix. MiXCR, run by TCRdb on the 5' RACE reads, gives a single entry per CDR3 protein. The table shows under 1,000,000 distinct CDR3 sequences, with around 36% occurring only once. The sequenced material came from blood. This receptor was obtained from a man aged 18 to 35 in good health.

The chain's CDR3 is CASSQATGPYKATQYF. The CDR3 nucleotides read TGCGCCAGCAGCCAGGCCACCGGGCCCTACAAGGCGACCCAGTACTTC. J is TRBJ2-5 and V is TRBV4-3; D is undetermined. Trimming took 3 bases from V and 7 from J, leaving 21 bases between them. CDR1 is LGHNA and CDR2 is YSLEER in the germline V gene. This CDR3 has 16 residues.